This T cell receptor beta chain derives from a study of early T cells in non-severe SARS-CoV-2 infection. Attached unique molecular identifiers marked individual cDNA molecules. TCRdb fed the 5' RACE reads into MiXCR, producing one record per CDR3 protein. The table lists about 28,000 distinct CDR3 sequences, 4.6% of them singletons. In this sample, this clonotype turned up many times. As yet, its antigen is unknown. Study conclusions and caveats: Clonotype matching in VDJdb favored anti-spike CD8 responses and did not capture private and CD4 specificities.

The sequencing here drew on whole blood, taken at baseline. This sequence originates from an adult who was a healthcare worker with PCR-confirmed SARS-CoV-2 infection or an uninfected control (not recorded which).

The DNA for the CDR3 is TGCAGTGCTATCAAAAGCGGGAGGGGAACTGGTGAGCAGTTCTTC. Translation gives CSAIKSGRGTGEQFF. The chain has TRBV20-1 and TRBJ2-1, with 10 bases identical to TRBD2. CDR1 and CDR2 from the germline V gene are DFQATT and SNEGSKA (reference sequence). V shed 4 bases and J 9 bases; nucleotides not matched to a gene: 12. The CDR3 loop spans 15 amino acids.